This T cell receptor (beta chain) was profiled in a study of T cells in narcolepsy. About the research overall: Patients with NT1 or NT2 and healthy control donors were enrolled.

General study points: Blood of same and different patients, but not healthy controls, reportedly held recurring autoreactive clonotypes. Autoreactive clone sequences were missing from some blood memory CD4+ repertoires.

By sample fraction, this clone is medium-sized. Its antigen is unknown. Germline-derived CDR1 and CDR2 are LGHNT and FRNRAP. Trimming stripped 2 bases from V and 2 bases from J, with 7 bases between. This CDR3 spans 13 amino acids. The protocol was immunoSEQ multiplex PCR, while the TCRdb copy is restricted to in-frame clones and leaves out a portion. Among some 30,000 clones listed, roughly 77% were seen once. The sequencing input was CD45RA- memory CD4+ T cells from PBMCs. The chain combines TRBV12-5 with TRBJ2-7; D is perhaps TRBD1 (6 bases). The TCR comes from a human donor with narcolepsy. CDR3 residues: CASGLSGAYEQYF. Here the CDR3 DNA reads TGTGCTAGTGGTTTGTCAGGGGCCTACGAGCAGTACTTC.